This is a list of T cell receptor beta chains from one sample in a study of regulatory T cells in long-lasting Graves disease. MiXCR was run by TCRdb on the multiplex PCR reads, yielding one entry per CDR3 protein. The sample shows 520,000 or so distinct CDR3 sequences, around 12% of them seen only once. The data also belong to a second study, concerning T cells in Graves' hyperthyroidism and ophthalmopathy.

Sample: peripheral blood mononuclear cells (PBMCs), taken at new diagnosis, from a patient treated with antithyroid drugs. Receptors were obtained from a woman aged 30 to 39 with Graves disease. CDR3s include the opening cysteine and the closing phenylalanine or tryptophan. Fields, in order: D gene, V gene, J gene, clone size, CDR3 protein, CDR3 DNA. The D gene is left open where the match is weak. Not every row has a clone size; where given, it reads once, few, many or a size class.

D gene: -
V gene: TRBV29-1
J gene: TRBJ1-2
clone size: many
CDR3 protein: CSVVVNYGYTF
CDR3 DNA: TGCAGCGTTGTGGTAAACTATGGCTACACCTTC

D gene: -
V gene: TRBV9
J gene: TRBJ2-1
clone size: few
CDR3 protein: CASSVSLGEQFF
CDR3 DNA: TGTGCCAGCAGCGTTTCACTTGGAGAGCAGTTCTTC

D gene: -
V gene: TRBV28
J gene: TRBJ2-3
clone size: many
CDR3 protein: CASSPHGSSTDTQYF
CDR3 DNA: TGTGCCAGCAGCCCCCATGGGTCTAGCACAGATACGCAGTATTTT

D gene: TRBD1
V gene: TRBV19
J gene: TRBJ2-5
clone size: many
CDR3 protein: CASSVQGVQETQYF
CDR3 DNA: TGTGCCAGTAGTGTACAGGGGGTCCAAGAGACCCAGTACTTC

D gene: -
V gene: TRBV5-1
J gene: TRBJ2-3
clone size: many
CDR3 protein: CASSLVDGTDTQYF
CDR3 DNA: TGCGCCAGCAGCTTGGTTGACGGCACAGATACGCAGTATTTT

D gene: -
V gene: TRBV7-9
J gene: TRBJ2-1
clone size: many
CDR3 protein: CASSLGRGEYYNEQFF
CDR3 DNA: TGTGCCAGCAGCTTAGGAAGAGGGGAATACTACAATGAGCAGTTCTTC

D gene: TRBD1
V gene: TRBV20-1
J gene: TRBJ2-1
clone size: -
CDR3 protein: CSARDPGQGGYNEQFF
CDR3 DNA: TGCAGTGCTAGAGATCCCGGACAGGGGGGATACAATGAGCAGTTCTTC

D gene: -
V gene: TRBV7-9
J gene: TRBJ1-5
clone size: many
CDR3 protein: CASSLSGARGPQHF
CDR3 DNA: TGTGCCAGCAGCTTATCGGGAGCCCGGGGGCCCCAGCATTTT

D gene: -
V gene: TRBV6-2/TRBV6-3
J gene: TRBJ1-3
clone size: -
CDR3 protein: CASSSTTAGGGNTIYF
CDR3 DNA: TGTGCCAGCAGTTCGACGACAGCAGGAGGTGGAAACACCATATATTTT

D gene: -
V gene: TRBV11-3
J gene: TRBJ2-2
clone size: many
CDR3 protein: CASSLGLDNTGELFF
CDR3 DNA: TGTGCCAGCAGCTTGGGACTGGACAACACCGGGGAGCTGTTTTTT